Following are 6 T cell receptor beta chains from one sample sequenced in a study of beta chain features in type 1 diabetes. Since all of the isolated RNA was reverse transcribed, expressed TCRB transcripts were what got sequenced. The table came from immunoSEQ multiplex PCR; TCRdb's copy has only in-frame clones and leaves some out. The table lists hundreds of thousands of clones, about 15% of them singletons. The sample taken for sequencing was central memory CD4+ T cells from blood. These receptors all come from a man aged 25 to 40 in good health.

In its sample, this clone was seen a few times. The V and J genes are TRBV6-5 and TRBJ1-5; D not resolved. V dropped 6 bases and J dropped 5 bases, with 17 bases sitting between them. The CDR3 length is 15 residues. CDR1 is MNHEY, CDR2 SVGAGI, per germline. This chain's CDR3 is CASRQRQGHDQPQHF. The CDR3 DNA sequence: TGTGCCAGCAGACAGCGACAAGGGCATGATCAGCCCCAGCATTTT.

V and J are TRBV7-2 and TRBJ1-2; D unresolved. CDR1 and CDR2 from the germline V gene are SGHTA and FQGNSA. CDR3 length: 13 residues. Trimming took 1 base from V and 4 from J, leaving 7 bases between them. The CDR3 is CASSLGDPYGYTF. For the CDR3, the DNA is TGTGCCAGCAGCTTAGGCGACCCCTATGGCTACACCTTC.

The chain carries TRBV10-3 and TRBJ2-5; TRBD1 agrees at 9 bases. This CDR3 has 14 amino acids. CDR1 is ENHRY, CDR2 SYGVKD, per germline. The junction had 8 bases not matched to a gene; V was cut back by 6 bases and J by 6 bases. The DNA for the CDR3 is TGTGCCATCAGCGTCGACAGGGGGAAGCAGACCCAGTACTTC. Translation: CAISVDRGKQTQYF.

A few counts support this clone. A much more abundant neighbour one base away suggests this may be a read error. V is TRBV21-1 and J is TRBJ1-5; no check of the table's D call, TRBD1, against the DNA was made. TRBV21-1 is flagged as a pseudogene. This CDR3 has 15 residues. The CDR3 spells CASSLGQGNDQPQHF. For the CDR3, the DNA is TGCGCCAGCAGCCTTGGGCAGGGGAACGATCAGCCCCAGCATTTT.

The genes are TRBV19 and TRBJ1-6; 7 bases line up with TRBD1. Germline V lookup: CDR1 LNHDA, CDR2 SQIVND (reference sequence). The CDR3 sequence is 15 residues long. V was pared by 8 bases and J by 7 bases, with 11 bases of the junction left unmatched. CDR3 sequence: CASQPAGQHNSPLHF. The CDR3 DNA reads TGTGCCAGTCAACCCGCGGGACAGCACAATTCACCCCTCCACTTT.

This clone showed up just a few times. The chain joins TRBV15 to TRBJ1-1; tentative D call: TRBD1 (6 bases). The CDR3 spans 15 residues. Per germline, CDR1 LNHNV and CDR2 YYDKDF (reference sequence). Between the trimmed V and J ends, which lost 6 bases and 0 bases, there was a span of 14 bases. In nucleotides, the CDR3 is TGTGCCACCAGGTTTTCTACAGGGCTGAACACTGAAGCTTTCTTT. Amino acids: CATRFSTGLNTEAFF.